Listed below are T cell receptor beta chains from one sample, sequenced in a study of spatial heterogeneity in lung cancer. One entry per CDR3 protein results from TCRdb running MiXCR on the 5' RACE reads. This table has about 56,000 distinct CDR3 sequences, approximately 8.9% appearing once. The material was PBMCs, obtained at surgery. These receptors were taken from a female donor with early-stage non-small cell lung cancer. Each CDR3 is given with its conserved first and last residue. A D gene is named only where the DNA matches it firmly. Clone size is shown for a subset of rows, as once, few, many or a class of expanded clone.

clone_size	d_call	v_call	j_call	cdr3_nt	cdr3_aa
.	.	TRBV6-1	TRBJ2-6	TGTGCCAGCAGTGAAGCCTTCGGGACTCCCCCCTCTGGGGCCAACGTCCTGACTTTC	CASSEAFGTPPSGANVLTF
.	TRBD1	TRBV18	TRBJ1-4	TGTGCCAGCTCACCACCCGTCGGGCAGGGGGCGCGAGGACGAGAAAAACTGTTTTTT	CASSPPVGQGARGREKLFF
many	TRBD2	TRBV20-1	TRBJ2-1	TGCAGTGCTAGATCTAGCGGGGGATACAATGAGCAGTTCTTC	CSARSSGGYNEQFF
.	TRBD1	TRBV20-1	TRBJ1-6	TGCAGTGCTCGGCCACCGCCCGGGACAGTTAATTCACCCCTCCACTTT	CSARPPPGTVNSPLHF
.	TRBD1	TRBV27	TRBJ2-3	TGTCCCAGTTCGGGACAGGGGCCCACAGATACGCAGTATTTT	CPSSGQGPTDTQYF
few	.	TRBV28	TRBJ2-3	TGTGCCAGCAGTTTACCGGGCAGCCCCACAGATACGCAGTATTTT	CASSLPGSPTDTQYF
many	TRBD1	TRBV5-1	TRBJ1-5	TGCGCCAGCAGCCCGGGACAGGGGGCTTCGCAGCCCCAGCATTTT	CASSPGQGASQPQHF
few	TRBD2	TRBV7-6	TRBJ2-3	TGTGCCAGCAGCTTAGGTAGCGGGAGGAGCACAGATACGCAGTATTTT	CASSLGSGRSTDTQYF
.	.	TRBV5-6	TRBJ2-2	TGTGCCAGCAGCCTGTCTTCGGGCACCGGGGAGCTGTTTTTT	CASSLSSGTGELFF
.	.	TRBV20-1	TRBJ1-4	TGCAGTGCTAGTAACGAAAAACTGTTTTTT	CSASNEKLFF
many	.	TRBV2	TRBJ2-2	TGTGCCAGCAGTGGTCCGGGACCCTTGGGCACCGGGGAGCTGTTTTTT	CASSGPGPLGTGELFF
.	.	TRBV11-2	TRBJ2-1	TGTGCCAGCAGCTTGATCCTTGTCGGGGCCAATGAGCAGTTCTTC	CASSLILVGANEQFF
many	TRBD2	TRBV20-1	TRBJ2-3	TGCAGTGCTAGACAAGTGACTAGCGGGGTAAATACGCAGTATTTT	CSARQVTSGVNTQYF
.	TRBD2	TRBV6-5	TRBJ2-5	TGTGCCAGCAGCCTCCAGACTAGCGGCCAAGAGACCCAGTACTTC	CASSLQTSGQETQYF
many	TRBD2	TRBV7-3	TRBJ2-1	TGTGCCAGCAGCCTTAGCGGGAGTGAGCAGTTCTTC	CASSLSGSEQFF
.	TRBD2	TRBV7-2	TRBJ2-2	TGTGCCAGCAGCTTATTCCCCAGCGGGAGCACCGGGGAGCTGTTTTTT	CASSLFPSGSTGELFF
many	.	TRBV5-6	TRBJ1-5	TGTGCCAGCAGCTATGGGTGGGCCAATCAGCCCCAGCATTTT	CASSYGWANQPQHF
.	.	TRBV19	TRBJ1-5	TGTGCCAGTAGTATAGTCCAGGGACACCAGCCCCAGCATTTT	CASSIVQGHQPQHF
.	.	TRBV18	TRBJ2-3	TGTGCCAGCTCAGGCCTGGAGGGAGATACGCAGTATTTT	CASSGLEGDTQYF
.	TRBD2	TRBV24-1	TRBJ2-1	TGTGCCACCTCTGAGGGTAGCGGGGGGCCTTACAATGAGCAGTTCTTC	CATSEGSGGPYNEQFF
many	.	TRBV4-1	TRBJ1-1	TGCGCCAGCAGCTCAAGGCTGCAGTCTGAAGCTTTCTTT	CASSSRLQSEAFF
few	.	TRBV19	TRBJ2-3	TGTGCCAGTAGTATAGTTCACGGTAGCACAGATACGCAGTATTTT	CASSIVHGSTDTQYF
few	TRBD2	TRBV12-3/TRBV12-4	TRBJ2-3	TGTGCCAGCAGCTTGGGACTAGCGGGGACGCAGTATTTT	CASSLGLAGTQYF
many	TRBD2	TRBV5-1	TRBJ2-1	TGCGCCAGCAGCTTGGGCGGGAGCCACAATGAGCAGTTCTTC	CASSLGGSHNEQFF
.	.	TRBV12-3/TRBV12-4	TRBJ2-3	TGTGCCAGCAGTCGAAAGACTAGGTCAGAAACTAGCACAGATACGCAGTATTTT	CASSRKTRSETSTDTQYF
few	.	TRBV14	TRBJ1-1	TGTGCCAGCAGCCAAGCGCCATTAAGGGGTGCTTTCTTT	CASSQAPLRGAFF
.	.	TRBV29-1	TRBJ1-5	TGCAGCGTTGGGGACAAAAGCAATCAGCCCCAGCATTTT	CSVGDKSNQPQHF
.	.	TRBV3-1	TRBJ1-1	TGTGCCAGCAGCCAAGAACAAGCGAGAGCTTTCTTT	CASSQEQARAFF
many	.	TRBV7-7	TRBJ2-3	TGTGCTAGCAGCTTCGGCAGGGACACAGATACGCAGTATTTT	CASSFGRDTDTQYF
many	.	TRBV20-1	TRBJ2-1	TGCAGTGCTTATTTTAGCGGCAATGAGCAGTTCTTC	CSAYFSGNEQFF
few	TRBD1	TRBV24-1	TRBJ2-3	TGTGCCACCAGTGGCCGGGACAGGGGCCTGCCAGATACGCAGTATTTT	CATSGRDRGLPDTQYF
.	.	TRBV28	TRBJ1-5	TGTGCCAGCAGGCCAGGCGGGAGCAATCAGCCCCAGCATTTT	CASRPGGSNQPQHF
few	.	TRBV3-1	TRBJ2-6	TGTGCCAGCAGTTTCAACCGGGCCGGGGCCAACGTCCTGACTTTC	CASSFNRAGANVLTF